These T cell receptor beta chains were read from a single sample in a study of control samples from healthy donors and cancer patients. The repertoire was sequenced with immunoSEQ multiplex PCR; TCRdb's copy has only in-frame clones and lacks some. This table holds 85,000 to 90,000 clones, roughly 84% found once. The sample consisted of blood. The origin of the receptors is a woman in her thirties or forties in good health. The CDR3 runs from the conserved cysteine through the conserved F or W. Each record gives: V gene, D gene, clone size, J gene, CDR3 protein, CDR3 DNA. A D gene is named only where the DNA matches it firmly. Part of the rows lack a size; the others show once, few, many or a class for expanded clones.

v_gene: TRBV29-1
d_gene: .
abundance: .
j_gene: TRBJ1-3
CDR3aa: CSADMAKGNTIYF
CDR3nt: TGCAGCGCTGACATGGCAAAAGGAAACACCATATATTTT

v_gene: TRBV4-2
d_gene: .
abundance: .
j_gene: TRBJ1-5
CDR3aa: CASSQDNSYRINQPQHF
CDR3nt: TGTGCCAGCAGCCAAGATAACAGCTACAGAATCAATCAGCCCCAGCATTTT

v_gene: TRBV6-2/TRBV6-3
d_gene: .
abundance: .
j_gene: TRBJ2-3
CDR3aa: CASSWSVDTQYF
CDR3nt: TGTGCCAGCAGTTGGTCGGTAGATACGCAGTATTTT

v_gene: TRBV18
d_gene: .
abundance: few
j_gene: TRBJ1-2
CDR3aa: CASSPNREDYGYTF
CDR3nt: TGTGCCAGCTCACCAAACAGGGAAGACTATGGCTACACCTTC

v_gene: TRBV7-2
d_gene: TRBD1
abundance: .
j_gene: TRBJ2-7
CDR3aa: CASSLSQGVYEQYF
CDR3nt: TGTGCCAGCAGCTTAAGTCAGGGGGTATACGAGCAGTACTTC

v_gene: TRBV4-1
d_gene: TRBD1
abundance: .
j_gene: TRBJ1-6
CDR3aa: CASSQDRDRAYSPLHF
CDR3nt: TGCGCCAGCAGCCAAGATCGTGACAGGGCTTATTCACCCCTCCACTTT

v_gene: TRBV3-1/TRBV3-2
d_gene: .
abundance: .
j_gene: TRBJ2-3
CDR3aa: CASSRTAGWTDTQYF
CDR3nt: TGTGCCAGCAGCCGCACGGCGGGGTGGACAGATACGCAGTATTTT

v_gene: TRBV5-4
d_gene: .
abundance: .
j_gene: TRBJ1-1
CDR3aa: CASSSPGDTEAFF
CDR3nt: TGTGCCAGCAGCAGCCCGGGGGACACTGAAGCTTTCTTT

v_gene: TRBV7-2
d_gene: .
abundance: once
j_gene: TRBJ2-1
CDR3aa: CASSSGGVYNEQFF
CDR3nt: TGTGCCAGCAGCTCGGGGGGCGTATACAATGAGCAGTTCTTC

v_gene: TRBV18
d_gene: .
abundance: .
j_gene: TRBJ2-1
CDR3aa: CASSTTENEQFF
CDR3nt: TGTGCCAGCTCGACGACTGAGAATGAGCAGTTCTTC

v_gene: TRBV4-1
d_gene: TRBD2
abundance: few
j_gene: TRBJ2-7
CDR3aa: CASSESGAAYEQYF
CDR3nt: TGCGCCAGCAGCGAGAGCGGGGCGGCCTACGAGCAGTACTTC

v_gene: TRBV3-1/TRBV3-2
d_gene: .
abundance: few
j_gene: TRBJ2-7
CDR3aa: CASSLRGGGRTSYEQYF
CDR3nt: TGTGCCAGCAGCCTTCGTGGCGGGGGCCGAACTTCCTACGAGCAGTACTTC

v_gene: TRBV30
d_gene: .
abundance: .
j_gene: TRBJ1-1
CDR3aa: CAWSNSGGTEAFF
CDR3nt: TGTGCCTGGAGTAACAGTGGCGGCACTGAAGCTTTCTTT

v_gene: TRBV9
d_gene: TRBD1
abundance: .
j_gene: TRBJ2-7
CDR3aa: CASSPGQGRYEQYF
CDR3nt: TGTGCCAGCAGCCCGGGACAGGGTAGGTACGAGCAGTACTTC

v_gene: TRBV30
d_gene: TRBD1
abundance: once
j_gene: TRBJ1-1
CDR3aa: CAWKRGRTEAFF
CDR3nt: TGTGCCTGGAAAAGGGGGCGAACTGAAGCTTTCTTT

v_gene: TRBV5-1
d_gene: .
abundance: once
j_gene: TRBJ1-2
CDR3aa: CASSLEGSAGSYTF
CDR3nt: TGCGCCAGCAGCTTGGAAGGCTCTGCCGGGAGCTACACCTTC

v_gene: TRBV9
d_gene: TRBD2
abundance: few
j_gene: TRBJ2-2
CDR3aa: CASSAGGSGELFF
CDR3nt: TGTGCCAGCAGCGCCGGGGGGTCCGGGGAGCTGTTTTTT

v_gene: TRBV20-1
d_gene: TRBD1
abundance: .
j_gene: TRBJ2-1
CDR3aa: CSASMDRGGNEQFF
CDR3nt: TGCAGTGCTAGTATGGACAGGGGGGGAAATGAGCAGTTCTTC

v_gene: TRBV6-5
d_gene: .
abundance: .
j_gene: TRBJ2-1
CDR3aa: CASRSYNEQFF
CDR3nt: TGTGCCAGCAGATCTTACAATGAGCAGTTCTTC

v_gene: TRBV30
d_gene: .
abundance: once
j_gene: TRBJ1-3
CDR3aa: CAWSVKGGSGNTIYF
CDR3nt: TGTGCCTGGAGTGTTAAAGGGGGCTCTGGAAACACCATATATTTT

v_gene: TRBV5-1
d_gene: .
abundance: once
j_gene: TRBJ2-7
CDR3aa: CASSLARGWDEQYF
CDR3nt: TGCGCCAGCAGCTTGGCCAGGGGTTGGGACGAGCAGTACTTC

v_gene: TRBV7-2
d_gene: TRBD1
abundance: .
j_gene: TRBJ1-5
CDR3aa: CASSLALTGSGNQPQHF
CDR3nt: TGTGCCAGCAGCTTAGCCTTGACAGGGTCGGGCAATCAGCCCCAGCATTTT

v_gene: TRBV18
d_gene: .
abundance: few
j_gene: TRBJ2-1
CDR3aa: CASSWLAGGNEQFF
CDR3nt: TGTGCCAGCTCATGGCTTGCGGGCGGGAATGAGCAGTTCTTC

v_gene: TRBV9
d_gene: .
abundance: .
j_gene: TRBJ2-3
CDR3aa: CASSVGATDTQYF
CDR3nt: TGTGCCAGCAGCGTAGGGGCCACAGATACGCAGTATTTT

v_gene: TRBV29-1
d_gene: .
abundance: .
j_gene: TRBJ2-7
CDR3aa: CSVEGRRQEQYF
CDR3nt: TGCAGCGTTGAAGGTCGTCGACAAGAGCAGTACTTC

v_gene: TRBV7-9
d_gene: .
abundance: .
j_gene: TRBJ1-4
CDR3aa: CASSPLGEKLFF
CDR3nt: TGTGCCAGCAGCCCCCTGGGTGAAAAACTGTTTTTT

v_gene: TRBV4-1
d_gene: .
abundance: .
j_gene: TRBJ2-1
CDR3aa: CASSQRVPQGTQREGEQFF
CDR3nt: TGCGCCAGCAGCCAAAGAGTCCCACAGGGGACTCAAAGGGAGGGTGAGCAGTTCTTC

v_gene: TRBV10-3
d_gene: .
abundance: .
j_gene: TRBJ1-4
CDR3aa: CAISAGPNEKLFF
CDR3nt: TGTGCCATCAGTGCGGGACCCAATGAAAAACTGTTTTTT

v_gene: TRBV6-5
d_gene: .
abundance: .
j_gene: TRBJ1-1
CDR3aa: CASHSAIQKTTEAFF
CDR3nt: TGTGCCAGCCACTCGGCTATCCAGAAGACGACTGAAGCTTTCTTT

v_gene: TRBV7-2
d_gene: .
abundance: .
j_gene: TRBJ2-1
CDR3aa: CASSPRTGYNEQFF
CDR3nt: TGTGCCAGCAGCCCCCGGACTGGCTACAATGAGCAGTTCTTC

v_gene: TRBV30
d_gene: TRBD1
abundance: .
j_gene: TRBJ1-1
CDR3aa: CAWSRQGWSEAFF
CDR3nt: TGTGCCTGGAGTAGACAGGGATGGTCTGAAGCTTTCTTT

v_gene: TRBV3-1/TRBV3-2
d_gene: TRBD2
abundance: .
j_gene: TRBJ2-5
CDR3aa: CASSQEQRGWKTQYF
CDR3nt: TGTGCCAGCAGCCAAGAACAGCGGGGGTGGAAGACCCAGTACTTC

v_gene: TRBV7-2
d_gene: .
abundance: .
j_gene: TRBJ2-3
CDR3aa: CASSLQGGVTDTQYF
CDR3nt: TGTGCCAGCAGCTTACAGGGGGGGGTAACAGATACGCAGTATTTT

v_gene: TRBV5-4
d_gene: .
abundance: many
j_gene: TRBJ2-7
CDR3aa: CASSLGGHRSYEQYF
CDR3nt: TGTGCCAGCAGCTTGGGGGGACATCGGTCCTACGAGCAGTACTTC

v_gene: TRBV18
d_gene: TRBD1
abundance: few
j_gene: TRBJ1-4
CDR3aa: CASSGDRREKLFF
CDR3nt: TGTGCCAGCTCAGGGGACAGAAGGGAAAAACTGTTTTTT

v_gene: TRBV2
d_gene: .
abundance: .
j_gene: TRBJ1-1
CDR3aa: CASQGPNTEAFF
CDR3nt: TGTGCCAGTCAGGGACCAAACACTGAAGCTTTCTTT

v_gene: TRBV6-2/TRBV6-3
d_gene: TRBD1
abundance: .
j_gene: TRBJ2-7
CDR3aa: CASSRDRGYEQYF
CDR3nt: TGTGCCAGCAGCCGGGACAGGGGCTACGAGCAGTACTTC

v_gene: TRBV5-4
d_gene: TRBD1
abundance: .
j_gene: TRBJ2-3
CDR3aa: CASSGRQGLDTQYF
CDR3nt: TGTGCCAGCAGCGGACGACAGGGTCTAGATACGCAGTATTTT

v_gene: TRBV6-2/TRBV6-3
d_gene: .
abundance: .
j_gene: TRBJ2-5
CDR3aa: CASSYDKSGTQYF
CDR3nt: TGTGCCAGCAGTTACGATAAGAGTGGGACCCAGTACTTC

v_gene: TRBV6-1
d_gene: TRBD2
abundance: .
j_gene: TRBJ2-1
CDR3aa: CASSEIAGSSYNEQFF
CDR3nt: TGTGCCAGCAGTGAAATAGCGGGGAGCTCCTACAATGAGCAGTTCTTC

v_gene: TRBV19
d_gene: .
abundance: few
j_gene: TRBJ2-5
CDR3aa: CASSIGGETQYF
CDR3nt: TGTGCCAGTAGTATAGGCGGGGAGACCCAGTACTTC

v_gene: TRBV19
d_gene: .
abundance: .
j_gene: TRBJ2-5
CDR3aa: CASSITWGETQYF
CDR3nt: TGTGCCAGTAGTATAACCTGGGGGGAGACCCAGTACTTC

v_gene: TRBV19
d_gene: .
abundance: .
j_gene: TRBJ1-2
CDR3aa: CASSRVSDGSNYGYTF
CDR3nt: TGTGCCAGTAGTAGGGTCTCGGACGGATCGAACTATGGCTACACCTTC

v_gene: TRBV2
d_gene: .
abundance: .
j_gene: TRBJ1-1
CDR3aa: CASRYLQNTEAFF
CDR3nt: TGTGCCAGCCGGTACCTACAGAACACTGAAGCTTTCTTT

v_gene: TRBV5-6
d_gene: .
abundance: .
j_gene: TRBJ1-5
CDR3aa: CASSLAAGNQPQHF
CDR3nt: TGTGCCAGCAGCTTGGCGGCAGGGAATCAGCCCCAGCATTTT

v_gene: TRBV12-3/TRBV12-4
d_gene: .
abundance: .
j_gene: TRBJ1-1
CDR3aa: CASSPTGNAEAFF
CDR3nt: TGTGCCAGCAGCCCTACAGGGAACGCTGAAGCTTTCTTT